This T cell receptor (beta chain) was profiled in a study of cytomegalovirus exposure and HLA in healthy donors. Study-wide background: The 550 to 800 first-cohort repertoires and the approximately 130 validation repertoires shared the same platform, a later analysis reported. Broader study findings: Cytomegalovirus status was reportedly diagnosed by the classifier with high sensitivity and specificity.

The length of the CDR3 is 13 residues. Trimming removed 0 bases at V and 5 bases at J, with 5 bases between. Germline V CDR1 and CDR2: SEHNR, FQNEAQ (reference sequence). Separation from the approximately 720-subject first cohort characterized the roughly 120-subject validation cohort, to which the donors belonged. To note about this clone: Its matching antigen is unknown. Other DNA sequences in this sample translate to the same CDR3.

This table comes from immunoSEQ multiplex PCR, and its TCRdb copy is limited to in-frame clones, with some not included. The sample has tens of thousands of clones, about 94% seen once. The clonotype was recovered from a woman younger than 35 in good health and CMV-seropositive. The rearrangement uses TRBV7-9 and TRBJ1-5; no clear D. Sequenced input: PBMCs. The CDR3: CASSLAGDQPQHF. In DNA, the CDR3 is TGTGCCAGCAGCTTAGCGGGAGATCAGCCCCAGCATTTT.